Below are 28 T cell receptor beta chains sequenced from a single sample in a study of post-analysis software for immune sequencing data. Their cognate antigens are unknown. TCR beta cDNA libraries had unique molecular identifiers. TCRdb reprocessed the PCR reads via MiXCR and lists one record per CDR3 protein. The repertoire holds 750,000 to 900,000 distinct CDR3 sequences, with 46% as singletons. Study-wide points: The study found TRBV5-6, TRBV5-1 and TRBV20-1 among roughly 5 TRBV segments more frequent in patients than controls.

Source material: blood. The receptors shown here come from a girl aged 10 to 17 with multiple sclerosis.

The chain is built from TRBV6-6 and TRBJ2-7, with TRBD2 matching over 8 bases. This CDR3 spans 14 amino acids. Germline values: CDR1 MNHNY, CDR2 SVGAGI (reference sequence). Trimming took 5 bases from V and 4 from J; bases not matched to a gene: 7. In nucleotides, the CDR3 is TGTGCCAGCAGTACCCTAGCGGGTCCGTACGAGCAGTACTTC. Its protein is CASSTLAGPYEQYF.

The genes are TRBV28 and TRBJ2-7; perhaps D is TRBD1 or TRBD2 (5 bases each). Gene TRBJ2-5 matches the end of the DNA better, so the J call may be wrong. This CDR3 has 15 residues. Germline CDR1 and CDR2: MDHEN and SYDVKM. The chain's CDR3 is CASSSSRGWEETQYF. The CDR3 nucleotides are TGTGCCAGCAGTTCATCGAGGGGCTGGGAAGAGACCCAGTACTTC.

V usage is TRBV5-1 and J usage is TRBJ2-1; D not resolved. The CDR3 runs to 15 residues. Trimming shortened V by 2 bases and J by 8 bases, and 17 bases separated the two germline ends. CDR1 is SGHRS and CDR2 is YFSETQ in the germline V gene. DNA of the CDR3: TGCGCCAGCAGCTTAAGCTCCCATCGACCGGATGAGCAGTTCTTC. This gives the protein CASSLSSHRPDEQFF.

V and J are TRBV30 and TRBJ2-7, with D tentatively TRBD2 (5 bases). Trimming stripped 2 bases from V and 3 bases from J, with 8 bases between. This CDR3 contains 12 residues. Germline values: CDR1 GTSNPN, CDR2 SVGIG (reference sequence). CDR3: CAWSIGDYEQYF. Here the CDR3 DNA reads TGTGCCTGGAGTATCGGGGACTACGAGCAGTACTTC.

In its sample, this clonotype was seen a few times. The genes are TRBV20-1 and TRBJ2-7, with D perhaps matching TRBD1 or TRBD2 (7 bases each). The germline V and J ends were trimmed by 1 base and 3 bases, with 25 bases remaining between them. Germline CDR1 and CDR2: DFQATT and SNEGSKA (reference sequence). The CDR3 consists of 18 residues. In DNA, the CDR3 is TGCAGTGCTAGAGGGGAGACAGGGAACGAGCGGGACAACTACGAGCAGTACTTC. Amino acids: CSARGETGNERDNYEQYF.

V and J are TRBV20-1 and TRBJ2-5; a weak D match, TRBD2 (5 bases). The J call is doubtful: the DNA matches TRBJ2-7 better. CDR1 is DFQATT, CDR2 SNEGSKA, per germline (reference sequence). This CDR3 spans 14 amino acids. CDR3 sequence reads: CSARPDSSAYEQYF. The CDR3, as DNA: TGCAGTGCGCGACCGGACTCCTCAGCCTACGAGCAGTACTTC.

This clonotype has ten or more counts. This chain uses TRBV7-2 with TRBJ2-5; 10 nucleotides line up with TRBD1. J lost 5 bases, V lost 5 bases, and 8 bases had no gene match. The CDR3 is 15 amino acids. From germline, CDR1 is SGHTA and CDR2 FQGNSA. The DNA of the CDR3 is TGTGCCAGCAGCCGACCGACAGGGGGCTGGGAGACCCAGTACTTC. Translated, it gives CASSRPTGGWETQYF. Supplemented by reference TRBV7-2 and TRBJ2-5, the full variable domain reads GAGVSQSPSNKVTEKGKDVELRCDPISGHTALYWYRQSLGQGLEFLIYFQGNSAPDKSGLPSDRFSAERTGGSVSTLTIQRTQQEDSAVYLCASSRPTGGWETQYFGPGTRLLVL.

The rearrangement uses TRBV27 and TRBJ2-7, with TRBD1 matching 8 bases. CDR3 size: 14 residues. Trimming at V came to 2 bases and at J to 5 bases, leaving 5 bases not matched to a gene. Germline V gives CDR1 MNHEY, CDR2 SMNVEV (reference sequence). CDR3 amino acids: CASSLQGARNEQYF. DNA of the CDR3: TGTGCCAGCAGTTTACAGGGGGCTCGTAACGAGCAGTACTTC.

A note on this clonotype: Just one base apart from a much larger clone, this may be a read error. The chain couples TRBV6-5 to TRBJ2-3, with D hard to call. From germline, CDR1 is MNHEY and CDR2 SVGAGI. The CDR3 totals 11 residues. CDR3 loop: CANSYDYTQYF. CDR3 bases: TGTGCCAACAGTTACGATTATACGCAGTATTTT.

This clonotype was detected a few times. The V call is TRBV10-3, the J call TRBJ2-1; the D call may be TRBD1 or TRBD2 (5 bases each). V gave up 8 bases and J gave up 2 bases, with 22 bases separating them. Germline CDR1 ENHRY, CDR2 SYGVKD. This CDR3 is built from 17 residues. CDR3 protein: CAIGGPSGGKAYNEQFF. The CDR3, as DNA: TGTGCCATCGGGGGACCCTCTGGCGGTAAAGCCTACAATGAGCAGTTCTTC.

The V call is TRBV28, the J call TRBJ2-5; no firm D call. The J call is in doubt because the DNA end fits TRBJ2-7 better. Germline V lookup: CDR1 MDHEN, CDR2 SYDVKM. This CDR3 region has 13 residues. CDR3 nucleotides: TGTGCCACAGCAAAGTTCTTCAGCTACGAGCAGTACTTC. Its protein product is CATAKFFSYEQYF.

The V gene is TRBV20-1, the J gene TRBJ1-5; D not resolved. Trimming stripped 0 bases from V and 4 bases from J, with 10 bases between. This CDR3 has 14 amino acids. The germline CDR1 and CDR2 sequences are DFQATT and SNEGSKA (reference sequence). The CDR3 here is CSARDPLANQPQHF. CDR3 sequence (DNA): TGCAGTGCTAGAGATCCACTCGCAAATCAGCCCCAGCATTTT.

The chain joins TRBV20-1 to TRBJ2-3, with D possibly being TRBD2 (6 bases). The CDR3 runs 15 residues. Germline V gene sequence: CDR1 DFQATT, CDR2 SNEGSKA (reference sequence). V was clipped by 6 bases and J by 2 bases, with 18 bases between them. The DNA of the CDR3 is TGCAGTGCCACCAAGTTAGAGGGACTCACAGATACGCAGTATTTT. Its translation: CSATKLEGLTDTQYF.

V is TRBV7-3 and J is TRBJ2-1; 7 bases are a match to TRBD2. The CDR3 spans 18 residues. Germline values: CDR1 SGHTA, CDR2 FQGTGA. The J segment lost 1 base and the V segment lost 5 bases, leaving 14 bases of the junction unmatched. The chain's CDR3 is CASSPQFSGLGSYNEQFF. CDR3 nucleotide sequence: TGTGCCAGCAGCCCCCAATTTAGCGGGCTGGGGTCCTACAATGAGCAGTTCTTC.

V usage is TRBV9 and J usage is TRBJ2-1; 8 bases align to TRBD2. The V segment lost 0 bases and the J segment 10 bases; nucleotides outside the gene matches: 3. The CDR3 sequence is 13 residues long. CDR1 is SGDLS, CDR2 YYNGEE, per germline. The CDR3 nucleotides are TGTGCCAGCAGCGTAGTTAGCGGGACGGAGCAGTTCTTC. This translates into CASSVVSGTEQFF.

This clonotype showed up just a few times. The chain's CDR3 is CASSPRLAGDTQYF. CDR3 coding DNA: TGTGCCAGCAGCCCCCGGCTAGCGGGAGATACGCAGTATTTT. The chain combines TRBV11-3 with TRBJ2-3, with TRBD2 identical over 8 bases. V lost 5 bases and J lost 5; bases outside the gene matches: 6. The CDR3 is made up of 14 amino acids. In germline, CDR1 is SGHNT, CDR2 YENEEA.

In this sample, this clonotype turned up a few times. The chain recombines TRBV5-1 with TRBJ2-5; 10 bases fit TRBD2. Germline V gene sequence: CDR1 SGHRS, CDR2 YFSETQ. CDR3 size: 17 residues. Trimming removed 7 bases from V and 1 base from J; junction bases left unmatched: 13. CDR3 residues: CASSRTSGTLSQETQYF. Here the CDR3 DNA reads TGCGCCAGCTCTCGGACTAGCGGAACTCTTAGCCAAGAGACCCAGTACTTC.

The J gene is TRBJ2-3, the V gene TRBV6-6; 9 bases align to TRBD2. V shed 6 bases and J 4 bases; nucleotides not matched to a gene: 5. The germline gives CDR1 MNHNY, CDR2 SVGAGI (reference sequence). This CDR3 region has 14 residues. The CDR3 region is CASRIAGEADTQYF. The CDR3 nucleotides are TGTGCCAGCAGAATAGCGGGAGAGGCAGATACGCAGTATTTT.

V gene TRBV12-3 or TRBV12-4 combines with J gene TRBJ2-5; 10 bases agree with TRBD1. The J call may be in error: the DNA end matches TRBJ2-7 better. This CDR3 has 14 residues. The CDR3 here is CASSSTGGIGEQYF. As DNA, the CDR3 is TGTGCCAGCAGTTCGACAGGGGGCATCGGCGAGCAGTACTTC.

This rearrangement joins TRBV6-5 to TRBJ2-1; 9 bases align to TRBD2. The J segment lost 9 bases and the V segment lost 5 bases, leaving 14 bases of the junction unmatched. CDR1 MNHEY and CDR2 SVGAGI come from the germline V gene. CDR3 length equals 16 residues. DNA for the CDR3: TGTGCCAGCAGTAAGGGCCTTAGCGGGAGCGTATTTGAGCAGTTCTTC. Residues: CASSKGLSGSVFEQFF.

The genes are TRBV20-1 and TRBJ2-7, with TRBD1 as a possible D gene (7 bases). Germline assignment: CDR1 DFQATT and CDR2 SNEGSKA (reference sequence). CDR3 size: 14 residues. Trimming took 5 bases from V and 0 from J, leaving 14 bases between them. The CDR3 nucleotides read TGCAGTGCTCAGGGGGGCTTGTCCTCCTACGAGCAGTACTTC. Amino acids: CSAQGGLSSYEQYF.

This clonotype was detected only a few times. V is TRBV4-2 and J is TRBJ2-5, with 7 bases identical to TRBD2. The end of the DNA aligns better with TRBJ2-7, so the J call may be wrong. The V gene's germline CDR1 is LGHNA and CDR2 YNFKEQ. The CDR3 runs 16 residues. CDR3 protein: CASSQDWGGSKYEQYF. CDR3 bases: TGTGCCAGCAGCCAAGACTGGGGCGGGAGCAAGTACGAGCAGTACTTC.

This clonotype was found a few times. V usage is TRBV20-1 and J usage is TRBJ2-5, with 11 bases identical to TRBD2. V shed 1 base, J shed 7 bases, and the junction held 8 bases outside the gene matches. The CDR3 is 15 amino acids. CDR1 is DFQATT, CDR2 SNEGSKA, per germline (reference sequence). The CDR3 loop is CSARGLAGPGGTQYF. The CDR3 DNA is TGCAGTGCTAGAGGACTAGCGGGGCCGGGAGGGACCCAGTACTTC.

The rearrangement links TRBV12-3 or TRBV12-4 to TRBJ2-1, with 7 bases fitting TRBD2. This CDR3 comprises 15 residues. V lost 6 bases to trimming and J lost 8 bases; unmatched junction nucleotides: 13. The DNA of the CDR3 is TGTGCCAGCAGCCGAACTAGCGAGAGATACGATGAGCAGTTCTTC. Translating gives CASSRTSERYDEQFF.

This clonotype was observed a few times. V usage is TRBV14 and J usage is TRBJ2-3, with TRBD2 identical over 14 bases. The CDR3 consists of 17 residues. Germline V gene sequence: CDR1 SGHDN, CDR2 FVKESK. V shed 0 bases and J 5 bases; nucleotides not matched to a gene: 4. DNA of the CDR3: TGTGCCAGCAGCCAAGACCCTGGACTAGCGGGAGGAGATACGCAGTATTTT. Its translation: CASSQDPGLAGGDTQYF.

The V and J genes are TRBV7-9 and TRBJ2-7; 8 bases match TRBD2. V lost 3 bases, J lost 5 bases, and 15 bases stayed unmatched. The germline V gene has CDR1 SEHNR and CDR2 FQNEAQ (reference sequence). The length of the CDR3 is 17 residues. The CDR3 DNA is TGTGCCAGCAGCTTCGGGATTGAAGCGGGAGTTCTCCACGAGCAGTACTTC. Translation: CASSFGIEAGVLHEQYF.

V usage is TRBV20-1 and J usage is TRBJ2-7; perhaps TRBD2 as D (5 bases). The CDR3 has 13 residues. Germline lookup yields CDR1 DFQATT and CDR2 SNEGSKA (reference sequence). The V and J ends lost 2 bases and 2 bases respectively, with 10 bases between them. For the CDR3, the DNA is TGCAGTGCTAGACGTGGGAGCGCCTACGAGCAGTACTTC. Translating it yields CSARRGSAYEQYF.

This clonotype has just a few counts. The chain combines TRBV20-1 with TRBJ2-4; D is undetermined. The V end lost 0 bases, the J end lost 0 bases, and 9 bases lay between the germline ends. Germline CDR1 and CDR2: DFQATT and SNEGSKA (reference sequence). The CDR3 is 15 amino acids. The CDR3: CSARDGVLAKNIQYF. The DNA of the CDR3 is TGCAGTGCTAGAGATGGGGTTCTAGCCAAAAACATTCAGTACTTC.